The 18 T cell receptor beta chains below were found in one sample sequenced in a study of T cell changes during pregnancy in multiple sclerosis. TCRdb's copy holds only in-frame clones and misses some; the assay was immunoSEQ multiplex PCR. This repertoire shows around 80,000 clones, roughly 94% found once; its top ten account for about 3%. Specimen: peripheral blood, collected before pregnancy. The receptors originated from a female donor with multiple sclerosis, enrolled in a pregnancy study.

CDR3 bases: TGTGCCAGCAGCCCGACAGGGGGGGTGACTGAAGCTTTCTTT. This sequence encodes CASSPTGGVTEAFF. This chain links TRBV4-2 with TRBJ1-1; 9 nucleotides align to TRBD1. The CDR3 spans 14 residues. V lost 4 bases and J lost 5; bases outside the gene matches: 5. Germline V lookup: CDR1 LGHNA, CDR2 YNFKEQ.

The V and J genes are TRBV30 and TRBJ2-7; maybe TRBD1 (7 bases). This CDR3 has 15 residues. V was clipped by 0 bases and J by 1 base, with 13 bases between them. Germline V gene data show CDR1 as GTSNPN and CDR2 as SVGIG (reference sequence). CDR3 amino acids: CAWSVQPGGSYEQYF. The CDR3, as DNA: TGTGCCTGGAGTGTACAGCCAGGGGGGTCCTACGAGCAGTACTTC.

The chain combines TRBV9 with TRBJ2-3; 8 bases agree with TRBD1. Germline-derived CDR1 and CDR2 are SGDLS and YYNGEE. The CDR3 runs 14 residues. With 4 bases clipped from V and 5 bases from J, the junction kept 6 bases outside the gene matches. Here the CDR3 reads CASSIQGDGDTQYF. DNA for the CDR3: TGTGCCAGCAGCATACAGGGGGATGGAGATACGCAGTATTTT.

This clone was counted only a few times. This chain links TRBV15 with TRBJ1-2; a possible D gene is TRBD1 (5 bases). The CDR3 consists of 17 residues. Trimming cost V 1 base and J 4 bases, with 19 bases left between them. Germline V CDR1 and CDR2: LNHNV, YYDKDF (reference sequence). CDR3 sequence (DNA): TGTGCCACCAGCAGAGCCCGGACACTTTTGGGGCTCTATGGCTACACCTTC. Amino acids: CATSRARTLLGLYGYTF.

CDR3 bases: TGTGCCAGCAGTTTGATGCAGGGGAAGGTTGGCGAGCAGTACTTC. Translated, it gives CASSLMQGKVGEQYF. The chain uses TRBV28 and TRBJ2-7, with a tentative D call TRBD1 (6 bases). The CDR3 extends over 15 amino acids. The ends were cut back, 3 bases at V and 6 bases at J, with 18 bases in the middle. In germline, CDR1 is MDHEN, CDR2 SYDVKM.

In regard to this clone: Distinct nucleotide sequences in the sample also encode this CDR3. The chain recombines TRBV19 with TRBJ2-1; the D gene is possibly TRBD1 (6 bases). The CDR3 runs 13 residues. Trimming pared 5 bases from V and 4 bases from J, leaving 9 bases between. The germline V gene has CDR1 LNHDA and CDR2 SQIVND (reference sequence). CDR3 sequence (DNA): TGTGCCAGTAGTCCGGACAGTTACAATGAGCAGTTCTTC. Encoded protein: CASSPDSYNEQFF. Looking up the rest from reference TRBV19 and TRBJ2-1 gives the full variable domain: DGGITQSPKYLFRKEGQNVTLSCEQNLNHDAMYWYRQDPGQGLRLIYYSQIVNDFQKGDIAEGYSVSREKKESFPLTVTSAQKNPTAFYLCASSPDSYNEQFFGPGTRLTVL.

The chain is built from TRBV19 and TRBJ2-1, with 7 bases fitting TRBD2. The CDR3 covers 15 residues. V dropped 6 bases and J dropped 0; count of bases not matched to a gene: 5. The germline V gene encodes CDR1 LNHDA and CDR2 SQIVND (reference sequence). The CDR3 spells CASSHGTTSYNEQFF. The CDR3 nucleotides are TGTGCCAGTAGCCACGGGACTACCTCCTACAATGAGCAGTTCTTC.

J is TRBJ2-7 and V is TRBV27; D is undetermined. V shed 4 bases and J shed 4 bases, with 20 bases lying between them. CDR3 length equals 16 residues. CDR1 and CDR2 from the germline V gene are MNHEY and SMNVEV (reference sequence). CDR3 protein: CASSSAFFPGGYEQYF. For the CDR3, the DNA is TGTGCCAGCAGTTCCGCGTTCTTTCCAGGTGGTTACGAGCAGTACTTC.

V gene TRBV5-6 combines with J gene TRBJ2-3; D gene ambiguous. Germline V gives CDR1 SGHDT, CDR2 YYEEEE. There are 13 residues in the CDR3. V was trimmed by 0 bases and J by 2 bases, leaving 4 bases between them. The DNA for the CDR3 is TGTGCCAGCAGCTTGGGAGCCACAGATACGCAGTATTTT. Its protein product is CASSLGATDTQYF.

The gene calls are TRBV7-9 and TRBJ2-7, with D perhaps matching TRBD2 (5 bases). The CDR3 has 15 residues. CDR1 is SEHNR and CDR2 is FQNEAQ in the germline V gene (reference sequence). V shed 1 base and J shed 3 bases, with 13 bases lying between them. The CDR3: CASSLDSGLSYEQYF. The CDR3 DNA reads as TGTGCCAGCAGCTTAGACAGTGGACTCAGCTACGAGCAGTACTTC. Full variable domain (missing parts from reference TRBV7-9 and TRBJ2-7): DTGVSQNPRHKITKRGQNVTFRCDPISEHNRLYWYRQTLGQGPEFLTYFQNEAQLEKSRLLSDRFSAERPKGSFSTLEIQRTEQGDSAMYLCASSLDSGLSYEQYFGPGTRLTVT.

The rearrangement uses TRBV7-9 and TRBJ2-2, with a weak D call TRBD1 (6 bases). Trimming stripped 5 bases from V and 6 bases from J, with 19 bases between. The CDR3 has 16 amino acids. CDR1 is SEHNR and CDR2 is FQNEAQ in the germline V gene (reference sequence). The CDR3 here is CASSDTGSPSAGELFF. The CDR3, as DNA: TGTGCCAGCAGCGATACAGGGTCCCCCTCGGCCGGGGAGCTGTTTTTT.

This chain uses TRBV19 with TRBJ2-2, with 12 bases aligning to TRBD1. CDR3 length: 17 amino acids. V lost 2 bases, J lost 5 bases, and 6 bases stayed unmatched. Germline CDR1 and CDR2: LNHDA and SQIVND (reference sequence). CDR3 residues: CASSIRGQGASTGELFF. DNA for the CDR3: TGTGCCAGTAGTATAAGGGGACAGGGGGCTTCTACCGGGGAGCTGTTTTTT.

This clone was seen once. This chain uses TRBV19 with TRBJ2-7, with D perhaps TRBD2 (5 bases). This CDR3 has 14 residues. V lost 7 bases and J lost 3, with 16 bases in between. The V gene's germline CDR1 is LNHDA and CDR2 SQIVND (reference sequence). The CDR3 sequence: CASKEVGQNYEQYF. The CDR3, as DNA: TGTGCCAGTAAGGAGGTAGGGCAGAACTACGAGCAGTACTTC.

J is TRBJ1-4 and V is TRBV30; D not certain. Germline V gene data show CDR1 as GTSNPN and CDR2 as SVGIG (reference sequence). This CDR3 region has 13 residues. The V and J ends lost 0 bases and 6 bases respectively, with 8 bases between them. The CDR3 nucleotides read TGTGCCTGGAGTGTGTCTATCGATGAAAAACTGTTTTTT. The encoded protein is CAWSVSIDEKLFF.

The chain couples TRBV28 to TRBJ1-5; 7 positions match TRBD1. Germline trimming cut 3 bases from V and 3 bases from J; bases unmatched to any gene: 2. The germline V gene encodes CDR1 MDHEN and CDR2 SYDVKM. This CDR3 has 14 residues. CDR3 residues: CASSFDRDNQPQHF. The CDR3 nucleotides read TGTGCCAGCAGTTTTGACAGGGACAATCAGCCCCAGCATTTT.

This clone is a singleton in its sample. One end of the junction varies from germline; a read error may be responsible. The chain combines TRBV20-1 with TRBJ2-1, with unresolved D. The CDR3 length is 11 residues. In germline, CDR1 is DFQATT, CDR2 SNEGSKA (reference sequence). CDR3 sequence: CSARVTNEQFF. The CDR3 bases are TGCAGCGCTAGAGTGACTAATGAGCAGTTCTTC.

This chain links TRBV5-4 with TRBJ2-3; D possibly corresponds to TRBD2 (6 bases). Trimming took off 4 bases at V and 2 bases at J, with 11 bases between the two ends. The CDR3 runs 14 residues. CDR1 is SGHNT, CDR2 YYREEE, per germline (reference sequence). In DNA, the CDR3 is TGTGCCAGCAGCGCGGGACTGCCCACAGATACGCAGTATTTT. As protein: CASSAGLPTDTQYF. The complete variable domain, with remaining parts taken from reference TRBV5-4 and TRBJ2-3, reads ETGVTQSPTHLIKTRGQQVTLRCSSQSGHNTVSWYQQALGQGPQFIFQYYREEENGRGNFPPRFSGLQFPNYSSELNVNALELDDSALYLCASSAGLPTDTQYFGPGTRLTVL.

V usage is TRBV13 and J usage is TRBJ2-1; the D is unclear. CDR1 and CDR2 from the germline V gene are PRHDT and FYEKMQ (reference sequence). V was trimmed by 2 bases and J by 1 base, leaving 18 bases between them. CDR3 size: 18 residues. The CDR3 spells CASSLRPPTSPSYNEQFF. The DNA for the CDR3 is TGTGCCAGCAGCTTACGCCCCCCTACCTCCCCATCCTACAATGAGCAGTTCTTC.